This passage covers 17 T cell receptor beta chains from one sample sequenced in a study of neoadjuvant anti-PD-1 for oral cavity cancer. Time point here: after neoadjuvant nivolumab, at surgical resection. Assay used: immunoSEQ multiplex PCR; TCRdb lists only in-frame clones, some missing. The sample records more than 8,000 clones, 50% to 80% being singletons. Sample: PBMCs, taken after nivolumab (anti-PD-1) treatment. The receptors shown here come from a person aged 35-79 years with oral cavity squamous cell carcinoma.

This chain links TRBV9 with TRBJ2-2, with 9 bases matching TRBD1. This CDR3 is built from 16 residues. CDR1 SGDLS and CDR2 YYNGEE come from the germline V gene. Trimming removed 0 bases from V and 6 bases from J; junction bases left unmatched: 6. DNA of the CDR3: TGTGCCAGCAGCGTAGTGGCGACAGGGGGGTCCGGGGAGCTGTTTTTT. Amino acids: CASSVVATGGSGELFF.

The chain is built from TRBV7-8 and TRBJ1-3; D ambiguous. The length of the CDR3 is 15 residues. Germline V CDR1 and CDR2: SGHVS, FQNEAQ. V lost 5 bases and J 0 bases, leaving 11 bases between the germline ends. CDR3 residues: CASSQDGLSGNTIYF. CDR3 bases: TGTGCCAGCAGCCAAGACGGCCTCTCTGGAAACACCATATATTTT.

The chain has TRBV7-2 and TRBJ2-7; D perhaps matches TRBD1 (6 bases). Trimming removed 5 bases from V and 4 bases from J, with 12 bases in between. The CDR3 runs to 13 residues. Germline V gives CDR1 SGHTA, CDR2 FQGNSA. CDR3 protein: CASSPGELYEQYF. Written as DNA, the CDR3 is TGTGCCAGCAGCCCAGGGGAGTTATACGAGCAGTACTTC. The full variable domain, rest sourced from reference TRBV7-2 and TRBJ2-7, is GAGVSQSPSNKVTEKGKDVELRCDPISGHTALYWYRQSLGQGLEFLIYFQGNSAPDKSGLPSDRFSAERTGGSVSTLTIQRTQQEDSAVYLCASSPGELYEQYFGPGTRLTVT.

CDR3 amino acids: CASSGGLNTGELFF. CDR3 DNA sequence: TGTGCCAGCAGCGGGGGGCTAAACACCGGGGAGCTGTTTTTT. V and J are TRBV7-2 and TRBJ2-2; the D gene could be TRBD1 or TRBD2 (6 bases each). V was shortened by 5 bases and J by 2 bases, with 9 bases between the two germline ends. In germline, CDR1 is SGHTA, CDR2 FQGNSA. The CDR3 sequence is 14 residues long. Based on the CDR3 plus reference TRBV7-2 and TRBJ2-2, the full variable domain is GAGVSQSPSNKVTEKGKDVELRCDPISGHTALYWYRQSLGQGLEFLIYFQGNSAPDKSGLPSDRFSAERTGGSVSTLTIQRTQQEDSAVYLCASSGGLNTGELFFGEGSRLTVL.

The chain carries TRBV13 and TRBJ2-2; 13 nucleotides agree with TRBD2. V lost 4 bases, J lost 5 bases, and 7 bases stayed unmatched. Germline V lookup: CDR1 PRHDT, CDR2 FYEKMQ (reference sequence). The CDR3 consists of 17 residues. As DNA, the CDR3 is TGTGCCAGCAGCTCTGGACTAGCGGGGGTAAGGACCGGGGAGCTGTTTTTT. The encoded protein is CASSSGLAGVRTGELFF.

The chain combines TRBV15 with TRBJ2-7; D unclear. Germline CDR1 is LNHNV and CDR2 is YYDKDF (reference sequence). The CDR3 runs 15 residues. Deletions cut 0 bases from V and 2 bases from J, with 11 bases between. The CDR3 region has the DNA TGTGCCACCAGCAGAGATAACGGCTACCCCTACGAGCAGTACTTC. Protein product: CATSRDNGYPYEQYF.

Written as DNA, the CDR3 is TGTGCCAGCAGTGAAGCGTCATGGGACAGGGACTACGAGCAGTACTTC. It translates to CASSEASWDRDYEQYF. The chain carries TRBV6-1 and TRBJ2-7, with 9 bases fitting TRBD1. The CDR3 loop spans 16 amino acids. V gave up 0 bases and J gave up 3 bases; unmatched junction bases: 6. Germline V gene lookup returns CDR1 MNHNS and CDR2 SASEGT.

This clone was observed a few times. The J gene is TRBJ2-2, the V gene TRBV4-2, with D tentatively TRBD2 (5 bases). V lost 4 bases, J lost 1 base, and 10 bases lay in between. Per germline, CDR1 LGHNA and CDR2 YNFKEQ. The CDR3 spans 15 residues. CDR3 amino acids: CASSPEERNTGELFF. Written as DNA, the CDR3 is TGTGCCAGCAGCCCGGAGGAGCGGAACACCGGGGAGCTGTTTTTT.

This clone was seen a handful of times. The rearrangement uses TRBV6-1 and TRBJ2-7, with D possibly being TRBD1 or TRBD2 (6 bases each). The germline gives CDR1 MNHNS, CDR2 SASEGT. Deletions cut 8 bases from V and 0 bases from J, with 20 bases between. The CDR3 is 16 residues long. The CDR3 sequence is CASRGVMGGLSYEQYF. As DNA, the CDR3 is TGTGCCAGCCGTGGAGTGATGGGGGGCCTCTCCTACGAGCAGTACTTC.

The V and J genes are TRBV6-4 and TRBJ2-2; the D is unclear. CDR3 length equals 15 residues. Trimming cost V 0 bases and J 0 bases, with 5 bases left between them. CDR1 is MRHNA, CDR2 SNTAGT, per germline. The chain's CDR3 is CASSDSGTNTGELFF. DNA for the CDR3: TGTGCCAGCAGTGACTCGGGGACGAACACCGGGGAGCTGTTTTTT.

The rearrangement uses TRBV18 and TRBJ1-5; TRBD1 might be the D (5 bases). The V end was cut by 1 base, the J end by 0 bases, with 10 bases between. The CDR3 consists of 16 residues. Germline V CDR1 and CDR2: KGHSH, LQKENI. This chain's CDR3 is CASSPRGVYSNQPQHF. CDR3 DNA: TGTGCCAGCTCACCACGAGGGGTCTATAGCAATCAGCCCCAGCATTTT. The full variable domain, its missing parts supplied by reference TRBV18 and TRBJ1-5, is NAGVMQNPRHLVRRRGQEARLRCSPMKGHSHVYWYRQLPEEGLKFMVYLQKENIIDESGMPKERFSAEFPKEGPSILRIQQVVRGDSAAYFCASSPRGVYSNQPQHFGDGTRLSIL.

This clone was counted a single time. The V and J genes are TRBV5-1 and TRBJ1-1; 7 nucleotides align to TRBD1. Germline V lookup: CDR1 SGHRS, CDR2 YFSETQ. This CDR3 spans 14 amino acids. V lost 3 bases to trimming and J lost 4 bases; unmatched junction nucleotides: 6. The CDR3 coding sequence is TGCGCCAGCAGCTGGAGACAGGGCGCCACTGAAGCTTTCTTT. This translates into CASSWRQGATEAFF.

The chain joins TRBV5-1 to TRBJ1-1; perhaps TRBD1 as D (6 bases). This CDR3 is 15 amino acids long. Germline CDR1 is SGHRS and CDR2 is YFSETQ. V lost 4 bases, J lost 0 bases, and 13 bases lay in between. The CDR3 bases are TGCGCCAGCAGCGCCCGGGGGCCAATGAACACTGAAGCTTTCTTT. Encoded protein: CASSARGPMNTEAFF.

This rearrangement joins TRBV27 to TRBJ2-7, with TRBD2 identical over 13 bases. The length of the CDR3 is 15 residues. V was pared by 3 bases and J by 4 bases, with 3 bases of the junction left unmatched. Germline values: CDR1 MNHEY, CDR2 SMNVEV (reference sequence). CDR3 sequence reads: CASSFGLAGVYEQYF. In nucleotides, the CDR3 is TGTGCCAGCAGTTTTGGACTAGCGGGAGTTTACGAGCAGTACTTC.

This clone has only a few counts. This chain uses TRBV11-1 with TRBJ2-5; 16 nucleotides align to TRBD2. Unmatched junction bases numbered 6, after V lost 3 bases and J lost 5 bases. The CDR3 extends over 17 amino acids. The V gene's germline CDR1 is SGHAT and CDR2 FQDESV (reference sequence). This CDR3 reads CASSLGTSGRARETQYF. The CDR3, as DNA: TGTGCCAGCAGCTTGGGGACTAGCGGGAGGGCCAGGGAGACCCAGTACTTC.

The chain recombines TRBV5-1 with TRBJ2-2, with D perhaps TRBD1 (6 bases). In germline, CDR1 is SGHRS, CDR2 YFSETQ. This CDR3 is 15 amino acids long. The V end was cut by 2 bases, the J end by 3 bases, with 11 bases between. CDR3 protein: CASSLGTTYTGELFF. DNA of the CDR3: TGCGCCAGCAGCTTAGGGACAACTTACACCGGGGAGCTGTTTTTT.

The chain uses TRBV19 and TRBJ1-5; TRBD1 matches at 10 bases. This CDR3 has 16 residues. Per germline, CDR1 LNHDA and CDR2 SQIVND (reference sequence). V trimming: 5 bases; J trimming: 3 bases; junction bases outside the gene matches: 7. CDR3 DNA: TGTGCCAGTAGTGCCGGGGACAGGGGAAACAATCAGCCCCAGCATTTT. Amino acid sequence: CASSAGDRGNNQPQHF.